This T cell receptor beta chain was sequenced for a study of OX40 agonist ivuxolimab in advanced cancers. Overall study context: Ivuxolimab, an antibody acting as an agonist of OX40 (CD134), was used to treat patients.

This CDR3 spans 16 amino acids. The V segment lost 1 base and the J segment 1 base; nucleotides outside the gene matches: 6. The V gene's germline CDR1 is KGHSH and CDR2 LQKENI. Study-wide results and caveats: At 0.1 to 3.0 mg/kg and by week 6, clonal expansion occurred in CD4+ and CD8+ blood T cells. Researchers report that CD8+ T cells had, on average, more expanded clones than CD4+.

With regard to this clone: Its specificity is unknown.

The assay was immunoSEQ multiplex PCR, and TCRdb's table has in-frame clones only and misses some. Among 70,000 to 95,000 clones listed, about 91% were seen once. The V and J genes are TRBV18 and TRBJ2-7; 8 bases map to TRBD2. The sequence derives from an adult with an advanced solid tumor such as melanoma, head and neck, liver or kidney cancer. Material: CD4+ or CD8+ T cells sorted from blood, obtained in a trial of the OX40 agonist ivuxolimab. In nucleotides, the CDR3 is TGTGCCAGCTCACCACTACCCACGGGGGGGTCCTACGAGCAGTACTTC. Protein: CASSPLPTGGSYEQYF.